This T cell receptor (beta chain) derives from a study of graft-versus-host responses after intestinal transplantation. Findings of the study overall: Early post-transplant falls in HvG clones accompanied the peak levels of circulating GvH clones.

Germline lookup yields CDR1 MGHRA and CDR2 YSYEKL. V lost 3 bases to trimming and J lost 0 bases, with 8 bases between them. CDR3 length equals 15 residues. Comments on this clone: Its antigen is not known.

Sequenced by immunoSEQ multiplex PCR; TCRdb stores in-frame clones only, minus some. The sample yields more than 90,000 clones, 85% to 95% seen once. The J gene is TRBJ2-2, the V gene TRBV4-1; the D gene is possibly TRBD1 (6 bases). Material: unstimulated CD8+ T cells sorted from spleen or lymph node cells, obtained before transplant. The origin of this receptor is a human donor who was the organ donor for an intestinal transplant. DNA of the CDR3: TGCGCCAGCAGCCACAGGGGACCGAACACCGGGGAGCTGTTTTTT. It encodes CASSHRGPNTGELFF.